These 14 T cell receptor beta chains came from one sample sequenced in a study of response to subunit inactivated influenza vaccine. TCRdb fed the RT-PCR reads into MiXCR, producing one record per CDR3 protein. The sample holds 650,000 to 800,000 distinct CDR3 sequences, over 11% seen once. The material was PBMCs from blood, obtained 14 to 15 days before vaccination. The receptors shown here come from a middle-aged man who received an inactivated influenza vaccine.

In this sample, this clonotype turned up many times. V is TRBV4-2 and J is TRBJ2-7, with 10 bases that match TRBD2. Trimming took 1 base from V and 7 from J; bases not matched to a gene: 13. The CDR3 has 17 amino acids. CDR1 is LGHNA, CDR2 YNFKEQ, per germline. CDR3 in DNA: TGTGCCAGCAGCCAAGCCTTACTACTAGCGGGGTCGTGGGAGCAGTACTTC. Encoded protein: CASSQALLLAGSWEQYF.

This clonotype has ten or more counts. The V and J genes are TRBV7-2 and TRBJ2-7; 10 bases are shared with TRBD1. The V gene's germline CDR1 is SGHTA and CDR2 FQGNSA. This CDR3 contains 16 residues. The ends lost 6 bases at V and 3 bases at J; junction bases unmatched: 11. For the CDR3, the DNA is TGTGCCAGCAGTTCTTCCGGGACAGGGGCCTACTACGAGCAGTACTTC. Translating it yields CASSSSGTGAYYEQYF.

V and J are TRBV11-1 and TRBJ2-7; D is possibly TRBD1 (5 bases). The CDR3 totals 15 residues. Germline V gene data show CDR1 as SGHAT and CDR2 as FQDESV (reference sequence). The ends were cut back, 4 bases at V and 1 base at J, with 14 bases in the middle. The CDR3 DNA is TGTGCCAGCAGCTCCAGGGTTTCGAGGTCCTACGAGCAGTACTTC. Protein: CASSSRVSRSYEQYF.

The CDR3 sequence is CASSLAVRGSTDTQYF. CDR3 nucleotides: TGTGCCAGCAGCTTGGCCGTCAGGGGCAGCACAGATACGCAGTATTTT. The chain joins TRBV5-8 to TRBJ2-3; D is perhaps TRBD1 (6 bases). Trimming removed 0 bases from V and 0 bases from J, with 11 bases in between. Germline loops: CDR1 SGHTS, CDR2 YDEGEE. The CDR3 sequence is 16 residues long.

Only a few counts were recorded for this clonotype. The chain carries TRBV2 and TRBJ2-1; 9 bases agree with TRBD1. The CDR3 sequence is 15 residues long. Germline V gives CDR1 SNHLY, CDR2 FYNNEI. J was trimmed by 7 bases and V by 4 bases; bases with no gene match: 8. CDR3 DNA: TGTGCCAGCAGTGGGGATGGGACAGGGTTGAATGAGCAGTTCTTC. This translates into CASSGDGTGLNEQFF.

This clonotype has at least ten counts. The chain links TRBV18 to TRBJ2-1; D might be TRBD2 (5 bases). V lost 4 bases, J lost 7 bases, and 23 bases lay in between. The CDR3 consists of 17 residues. Germline values: CDR1 KGHSH, CDR2 LQKENI. The CDR3 protein is CASSHMSLVLEANEQFF. The CDR3, as DNA: TGTGCCAGCTCACATATGTCACTAGTCCTAGAGGCTAATGAGCAGTTCTTC.

This clonotype has just a few counts. The chain uses TRBV4-3 and TRBJ1-1; TRBD1 matches 9 bases. V lost 2 bases, J lost 4 bases, and 5 bases stayed unmatched. Germline CDR1 reads LGHNA; CDR2 reads YSLEER. The CDR3 length is 15 residues. CDR3 region: CASSQKGQGFTEAFF. The CDR3 DNA sequence: TGCGCCAGCAGCCAAAAGGGACAGGGTTTCACTGAAGCTTTCTTT.

The gene calls are TRBV2 and TRBJ2-5, with TRBD2 matching 12 bases. Per the germline V gene, CDR1 is SNHLY and CDR2 is FYNNEI. J lost 1 base, V lost 8 bases, and 2 bases had no gene match. The length of the CDR3 is 14 residues. The CDR3 loop reads CASRLAGAQETQYF. DNA of the CDR3: TGTGCCAGCCGACTAGCGGGAGCCCAAGAGACCCAGTACTTC.

The chain recombines TRBV18 with TRBJ2-1; D not resolved. From germline, CDR1 is KGHSH and CDR2 LQKENI. Trimming took 0 bases from V and 3 from J, leaving 15 bases between them. This CDR3 is built from 17 residues. DNA of the CDR3: TGTGCCAGCTCACCACCGATATCCTCGGACCGCTACAATGAGCAGTTCTTC. This translates into CASSPPISSDRYNEQFF.

This clonotype came up a few times. V and J are TRBV6-1 and TRBJ2-3; 8 nucleotides match TRBD2. J gave up 3 bases and V 6 bases, and 14 bases lay outside the gene matches. Germline CDR1 reads MNHNS; CDR2 reads SASEGT. This CDR3 region has 17 residues. CDR3 bases: TGTGCCAGCAGGGCGACTATTGGGACTAGAAGAACAGATACGCAGTATTTT. It encodes CASRATIGTRRTDTQYF.

A few counts support this clonotype. V and J are TRBV14 and TRBJ1-5, with D maybe TRBD1 (5 bases). Germline V gene data show CDR1 as SGHDN and CDR2 as FVKESK. CDR3 length: 13 amino acids. Trimming shortened V by 1 base and J by 9 bases, and 10 bases separated the two germline ends. CDR3 nucleotides: TGTGCCAGCAGCCAAGTCCCGGGGGTGCCCCAGCATTTT. Translating gives CASSQVPGVPQHF. Full variable domain (remainder filled in from reference TRBV14 and TRBJ1-5): EAGVTQFPSHSVIEKGQTVTLRCDPISGHDNLYWYRRVMGKEIKFLLHFVKESKQDESGMPNNRFLAERTGGTYSTLKVQPAELEDSGVYFCASSQVPGVPQHFGDGTRLSIL.

The sample holds a few counts of this clonotype. This chain links TRBV15 with TRBJ2-7; D possibly corresponds to TRBD1 (6 bases). Looked up from germline, CDR1 is LNHNV and CDR2 is YYDKDF (reference sequence). CDR3 length: 12 residues. Between the trimmed V and J ends, which lost 6 bases and 2 bases, there was a span of 8 bases. The CDR3 is CATRGTTYEQYF. CDR3 nucleotides: TGTGCCACCAGGGGGACAACCTACGAGCAGTACTTC.

The chain recombines TRBV20-1 with TRBJ2-7, with 7 bases identical to TRBD2. V dropped 4 bases and J dropped 2; count of bases not matched to a gene: 5. Germline values: CDR1 DFQATT, CDR2 SNEGSKA (reference sequence). This CDR3 region has 13 residues. The CDR3: CSAMEGGAYEQYF. The DNA for the CDR3 is TGCAGTGCTATGGAGGGAGGGGCCTACGAGCAGTACTTC.

The chain links TRBV2 to TRBJ2-7; 7 nucleotides agree with TRBD2. The trim removed 2 bases at V and 0 bases at J, leaving 10 bases unmatched. The CDR3 has 17 residues. Germline V gene lookup returns CDR1 SNHLY and CDR2 FYNNEI. This CDR3 reads CASSEFRASGSSYEQYF. The CDR3 DNA reads as TGTGCCAGCAGTGAATTCAGGGCTAGCGGATCCTCCTACGAGCAGTACTTC.